This T cell receptor (beta chain) was identified during a study of T-cell reconstitution after alpha-beta-depleted transplantation in children. This clonotype was recorded at least ten times. The authors prepared the TCRbeta library with unique molecular identifiers. TCRdb reprocessed the PCR reads with MiXCR, giving one entry per CDR3 protein. The table lists a few hundred thousand distinct CDR3 sequences, approximately 9.7% of them singletons. Trimming shortened V by 3 bases and J by 6 bases, and 16 bases separated the two germline ends. CDR3 size: 16 residues. Germline assignment: CDR1 KGHDR and CDR2 SFDVKD.

The chain employs TRBV24-1 and TRBJ2-2, with D perhaps given as TRBD1 or TRBD2 (5 bases each). This TCR was recovered from a human donor who donated a stem cell graft to a child with SCID. This material consisted of PBMCs from the stem cell graft donor, taken from the stem cell graft. The CDR3 region has the DNA TGTGCCACCAGTGATACGGGACCTATAATGGCCGGGGAGCTGTTTTTT. Its translation: CATSDTGPIMAGELFF.